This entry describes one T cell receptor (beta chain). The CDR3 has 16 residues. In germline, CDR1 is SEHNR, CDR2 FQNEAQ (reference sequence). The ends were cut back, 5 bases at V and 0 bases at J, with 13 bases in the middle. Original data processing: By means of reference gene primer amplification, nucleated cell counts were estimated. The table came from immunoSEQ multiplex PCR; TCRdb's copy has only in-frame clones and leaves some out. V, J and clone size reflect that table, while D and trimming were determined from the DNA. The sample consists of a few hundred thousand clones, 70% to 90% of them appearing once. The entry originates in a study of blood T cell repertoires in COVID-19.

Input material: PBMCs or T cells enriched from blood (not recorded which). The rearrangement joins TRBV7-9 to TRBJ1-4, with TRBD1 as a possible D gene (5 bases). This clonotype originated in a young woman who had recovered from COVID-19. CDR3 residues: CASSLPTAATNEKLFF. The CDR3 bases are TGTGCCAGCAGCCTACCGACAGCCGCAACTAATGAAAAACTGTTTTTT.